The source of this T cell receptor (beta chain) is a study of T cell repertoires in cytomegalovirus infection (dated by TCRdb to between 2018 and 2020). Some background on the complete study: Alongside well-studied HLA-B-restricted epitopes, the peptide stimulations were aimed at recently identified HLA-C-restricted CMV epitopes, whose presentation resists viral immunomodulation. Because public TCR beta signatures pointed to carriage of CMV infection together with the matching HLA type, the HLA type of each donor mattered for the analysis. Broader findings and caveats from the paper: Cumulative frequency of public TCR beta family members discriminated carriers of CMV infection plus the relevant HLA type in this cohort and an independent approximately 360-donor cohort. The ex vivo response was dominated by HLA-C-restricted CMV-specific TCR beta clonotypes, which also provided the single most frequent clonotype in two of eight donors.

Interpreted using the paper, the treatment or condition label stands for: in vitro stimulation with specific CMV peptide epitopes to enrich CMV-specific T cells. As to this clonotype: The antigen it binds to is not known. The record has no base qualities; no much larger clone is one base away.

Sequenced using an Illumina HiSeq 1500. TCRdb ran its own pipeline on the public reads, namely fastp trimming at Q25 and MiXCR clone calling, and kept in-frame beta chains. Merged by CDR3 protein, the rows form single entries marked with the most common genes and DNA. This sample holds about 890,000 distinct CDR3 sequences; 31% were observed only once. The top ten constitute about an eighth of the sample. This receptor was obtained from a human donor in good health (CMV status not recorded). Some clones in this sample may be carry-over from other donors' samples. The material sequenced was cultured CD8+ T cells from PBMCs, taken from culture after CMV antigen stimulation.

At the DNA level, the sequence is TGTGCCAGCAGCTTCTGGGACAGGGGGTCAGATAACTATGGCTACACCTTC. Translated, it gives CASSFWDRGSDNYGYTF. The chain is assembled from TRBV11-2 and TRBJ1-2; the central 11 bases match TRBD1. The germline V gene encodes CDR1 SGHAT and CDR2 FQNNGV. The CDR3 covers 17 residues, taking in both the cysteine and the phenylalanine. Only the CDR3 DNA stays, 51 bases, in frame from base 1. After removal of 3 bases from V and 1 base from J, the junction retains 7 bases not matched to a gene.